This passage covers 7 T cell receptor beta chains from one sample sequenced in a study of blood T cell repertoires in COVID-19. Method: immunoSEQ multiplex PCR; TCRdb's copy keeps in-frame clones and lacks some. Of roughly 290,000 clones listed, over 75% are singletons. Sequencing was done on a sample of peripheral blood. The receptors originated from a woman aged 60-70 years with acute or convalescent COVID-19.

This rearrangement joins TRBV6-5 to TRBJ2-5; 7 bases agree with TRBD1. CDR3 size: 14 residues. Trimming cost V 6 bases and J 5 bases; bases outside gene matches: 9. Germline CDR1 is MNHEY and CDR2 is SVGAGI. This CDR3 is CASSPKGGYETQYF. In DNA, the CDR3 is TGTGCCAGCAGCCCCAAAGGGGGCTACGAGACCCAGTACTTC.

The chain uses TRBV6-1 and TRBJ1-2; 8 positions agree with TRBD1. The CDR3 is made up of 15 amino acids. Germline V gene data show CDR1 as MNHNS and CDR2 as SASEGT. J lost 2 bases, V lost 2 bases, and 4 bases had no gene match. CDR3 protein: CASSERTGRNYGYTF. DNA of the CDR3: TGTGCCAGCAGTGAAAGGACAGGGAGAAACTATGGCTACACCTTC.

The rearrangement links TRBV2 to TRBJ2-3; D is ambiguous. The CDR3 totals 15 residues. Germline CDR1 is SNHLY and CDR2 is FYNNEI. V lost 8 bases and J lost 0, with 15 bases in between. The DNA of the CDR3 is TGTGCCAGCCTCTTTTCAGGTGCTAGCACAGATACGCAGTATTTT. Translating it yields CASLFSGASTDTQYF.

This chain uses TRBV3-1 (or the pseudogene TRBV3-2) with TRBJ1-4, with D perhaps TRBD1 (5 bases). Trimming stripped 4 bases from V and 6 bases from J, with 15 bases between. Germline V gene sequence: CDR1 LGHDT, CDR2 YNNKEL (reference sequence). The CDR3 runs 15 residues. Here the CDR3 reads CASSPDSGYHEKLFF. The CDR3 nucleotides are TGTGCCAGCAGCCCCGACTCAGGGTACCATGAAAAACTGTTTTTT.

The table lists this clone with a count of one. V gene TRBV25-1 combines with J gene TRBJ1-2; D gene ambiguous. Trimming shortened V by 6 bases and J by 5 bases, and 10 bases separated the two germline ends. This CDR3 is 12 amino acids long. Germline CDR1 reads MGHDK; CDR2 reads SYGVNS. DNA for the CDR3: TGTGCCAGCAGCCTCGCGGGGTATGGCTACACCTTC. Protein: CASSLAGYGYTF.

This sequence joins TRBV7-2 and TRBJ2-1, with 9 bases matching TRBD2. Looked up from germline, CDR1 is SGHTA and CDR2 is FQGNSA. The ends lost 5 bases at V and 0 bases at J; junction bases unmatched: 2. CDR3 length equals 15 residues. CDR3 protein: CASSLSGGSYNEQFF. Here the CDR3 DNA reads TGTGCCAGCAGCCTTAGCGGGGGCTCCTACAATGAGCAGTTCTTC.

This sequence joins TRBV6-5 and TRBJ1-1; 7 nucleotides agree with TRBD1. V dropped 5 bases and J dropped 10; count of bases not matched to a gene: 16. Germline V gene sequence: CDR1 MNHEY, CDR2 SVGAGI. The CDR3 covers 15 residues. The CDR3 reads CASSRDRVTNTGAFF. CDR3 bases: TGTGCCAGCAGTCGTGACAGGGTGACAAATACGGGAGCTTTCTTT.